This T cell receptor (beta chain) was obtained from a study of T cell repertoires in cytomegalovirus infection. As for the study in general: Used in the study were CMV epitopes, some recently identified and HLA-C-restricted, others well-studied and HLA-B-restricted. It was the public TCR beta signatures that indicated both CMV infection and matching HLA type. Study-wide results and limits: Cumulative public TCR beta family frequency identified carriers of CMV plus the relevant HLA.

To note about this clonotype: The antigen is not known.

Each CDR3 protein is one row after TCRdb ran MiXCR on the reads. The table records approximately 910,000 distinct CDR3 sequences, approximately 33% of them present only once. The CDR3 has 12 residues. Germline-derived CDR1 and CDR2 are SEHNR and FQNEAQ (reference sequence). V was cut by 4 bases and J by 4 bases, with 8 bases left in between. The specimen comprised cultured CD8+ T cells from PBMCs, sampled from culture after CMV antigen stimulation. The sequence was collected from a human donor in good health (CMV status not recorded). Some clones in this sample may be carry-over from other donors' samples. This chain uses TRBV7-9 with TRBJ2-7; possibly TRBD1 or TRBD2 for D (5 bases each). The CDR3 nucleotides are TGTGCCAGCAGCTGGGACGGGTACGAGCAGTACGTC. This sequence encodes CASSWDGYEQYV.